These 7 T cell receptor beta chains were all obtained from the same sample, sequenced in a study of T-cell reconstitution after alpha-beta-depleted transplantation in children. As it was prepared, the TCRbeta library received unique molecular identifiers. TCRdb re-called the PCR reads through MiXCR, storing one row per CDR3 protein. This table holds around 94,000 distinct CDR3 sequences, roughly 7.1% found once. The specimen comprised PBMCs, sampled before TCRalphabeta/CD19-depleted stem cell transplant. Receptor source: a boy aged 2 to 10 with acute lymphoblastic leukemia, due to receive a stem cell transplant.

This clonotype has more than one count but fewer than ten. V and J are TRBV7-9 and TRBJ2-5, with 7 nucleotides matching TRBD2. The J segment lost 2 bases and the V segment lost 8 bases, leaving 5 bases of the junction unmatched. The germline V gene has CDR1 SEHNR and CDR2 FQNEAQ (reference sequence). The CDR3 runs to 13 residues. The CDR3 nucleotides are TGTGCCAGCGTACGGGGGGATCAAGAGACCCAGTACTTC. Encoded protein: CASVRGDQETQYF.

V usage is TRBV20-1 and J usage is TRBJ2-1, with a possible D match to TRBD1 (6 bases). The V end lost 5 bases, the J end lost 4 bases, and 21 bases lay between the germline ends. The CDR3 covers 16 residues. Per the germline V gene, CDR1 is DFQATT and CDR2 is SNEGSKA (reference sequence). The CDR3 sequence is CSAYSPGASGYNEQFF. The CDR3 DNA is TGCAGTGCTTACTCCCCAGGGGCGTCGGGGTACAATGAGCAGTTCTTC.

The chain recombines TRBV6-5 with TRBJ1-2; TRBD1 agrees at 9 bases. The V segment lost 0 bases and the J segment 3 bases; nucleotides outside the gene matches: 8. The CDR3 totals 17 residues. Germline CDR1 MNHEY, CDR2 SVGAGI. CDR3 sequence (DNA): TGTGCCAGCAGTTACTCCCCCAACAGGGGGCGTTACTATGGCTACACCTTC. This encodes CASSYSPNRGRYYGYTF.

This clonotype was counted at least ten times. The chain has TRBV20-1 and TRBJ2-5; 7 bases are shared with TRBD1. The CDR3 runs to 11 residues. CDR1 and CDR2 from the germline V gene are DFQATT and SNEGSKA (reference sequence). In nucleotides, the CDR3 is TGCAGCGGGACAGTCCAAGAGACCCAGTACTTC. It specifies CSGTVQETQYF.

Many counts were recorded for this clonotype. This chain connects TRBV19 to TRBJ2-1; the match to TRBD2 covers 7 bases. Germline V gives CDR1 LNHDA, CDR2 SQIVND (reference sequence). The V and J ends lost 3 bases and 4 bases, in that order; junction bases with no gene match: 3. The CDR3 sequence is 14 residues long. The CDR3 here is CASSIREGYNEQFF. The CDR3, as DNA: TGTGCCAGTAGTATCAGGGAGGGTTACAATGAGCAGTTCTTC.

The chain employs TRBV12-3 or TRBV12-4 and TRBJ2-1; tentatively, D is TRBD2 (5 bases). The CDR3 has 17 amino acids. V lost 4 bases, J lost 0 bases, and 16 bases lay in between. In DNA form, the CDR3 reads TGTGCCAGCAGTTCCCTTCGGGGATCTAGCTCCTACAATGAGCAGTTCTTC. This encodes CASSSLRGSSSYNEQFF.

This clonotype was detected ten times or more. The V gene is TRBV4-1, the J gene TRBJ1-6, with D possibly being TRBD1 (5 bases). This CDR3 comprises 15 residues. The V end lost 4 bases, the J end lost 2 bases, and 9 bases lay between the germline ends. The germline gives CDR1 MGHRA, CDR2 YSYEKL. As DNA, the CDR3 is TGCGCCAGCAGCCCACGGGGACCCTATAATTCACCCCTCCACTTT. Its protein is CASSPRGPYNSPLHF.